Listed below are T cell receptor beta chains from one sample, sequenced in a study of cytomegalovirus exposure and HLA in healthy donors. The table came from immunoSEQ multiplex PCR; TCRdb's copy has only in-frame clones and leaves some out. The sample includes more than 200,000 clones, about 83% of them seen just once. Material: PBMCs. These receptors all stem from a human donor in good health. CDR3s include the opening cysteine and the closing phenylalanine or tryptophan. D genes are given only for firm matches. Not every row has a clone size; where given, it reads once, few, many or a size class.

>TRBJ2-3|NA|14|NA|TRBV14
TGTGCCAGCAGCCGGACGGGACTTGCAGATACGCAGTATTTT
CASSRTGLADTQYF
>TRBJ2-7|NA|16|NA|TRBV2
TGTGCCAGCAGTGGTTATATAGCGCCGAGCTCCTACGAGCAGTACTTC
CASSGYIAPSSYEQYF
>TRBJ2-3|NA|14|NA|TRBV6-1
TGTGCCAGCAGTGATGGGGGCGGCACAGATACGCAGTATTTT
CASSDGGGTDTQYF
>TRBJ1-5|NA|15|NA|TRBV6-1
TGTGCCAGCGAGTGGGATGGGGCGGGCAATCAGCCCCAGCATTTT
CASEWDGAGNQPQHF
>TRBJ2-5|once|14|TRBD2|TRBV12-5
TGTGCTAGTGGACCGGGACTAAACATGGAGACCCAGTACTTC
CASGPGLNMETQYF
>TRBJ2-1|NA|15|NA|TRBV21-1
TGTGCCAGGAGCCGGGTCCTTTGGCTTTGGGATGAGCAGTTCTTC
CARSRVLWLWDEQFF
>TRBJ2-1|few|13|NA|TRBV7-2
TGTGCCAGCAGCCCTACGGGGTACAATGAGCAGTTCTTC
CASSPTGYNEQFF
>TRBJ1-5|NA|15|NA|TRBV28
TGTGCCAGCAGTAGATTTGGTGCCTCAACGGGGCCCCAGCATTTT
CASSRFGASTGPQHF
>TRBJ1-5|NA|14|NA|TRBV5-8
TGTGCCAGCAGCTTGGGGAGGTTCAATCAGCCCCAGCATTTT
CASSLGRFNQPQHF
>TRBJ1-1|NA|16|NA|TRBV14
TGTGCCAGCAGCCAATTGGGGGGGGGAATGAACACTGAAGCTTTCTTT
CASSQLGGGMNTEAFF
>TRBJ2-2|NA|15|NA|TRBV5-8
TGTGCCAGCAGCTTGATCCTAACGAACACCGGGGAGCTGTTTTTT
CASSLILTNTGELFF
>TRBJ1-4|NA|15|TRBD1|TRBV15
TGTGCCACCAGCACTGCGGGGACAGGGCCGGCGAAACTGTTTTTT
CATSTAGTGPAKLFF